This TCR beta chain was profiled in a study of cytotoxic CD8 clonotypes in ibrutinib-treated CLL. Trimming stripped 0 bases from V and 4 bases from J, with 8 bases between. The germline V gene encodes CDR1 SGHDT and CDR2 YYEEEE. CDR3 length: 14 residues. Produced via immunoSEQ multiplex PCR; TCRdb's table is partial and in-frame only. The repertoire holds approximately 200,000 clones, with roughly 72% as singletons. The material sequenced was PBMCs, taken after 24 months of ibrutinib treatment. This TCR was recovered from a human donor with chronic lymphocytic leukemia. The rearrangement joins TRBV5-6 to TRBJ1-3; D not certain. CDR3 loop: CASSLASRGNTIYF. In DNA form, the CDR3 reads TGTGCCAGCAGCTTGGCCTCCAGGGGAAACACCATATATTTT.